This is a list of T cell receptor beta chains from one sample in a study of T cell changes during pregnancy in multiple sclerosis. Sequencing was performed with immunoSEQ multiplex PCR; in TCRdb, only in-frame clones are kept and a portion is missing. Counted here are around 71,000 clones, more than 90% occurring once; the ten biggest clones make up 0.95% to 1.5%. The sequencing used peripheral blood, collected in the third trimester of pregnancy. The receptor source for this set is a female donor with multiple sclerosis, enrolled in a pregnancy study. The CDR3 runs from the conserved cysteine through the conserved F or W. The D gene is left open where the match is weak. Expanded clones get a size class; other rows say once, few or many, or leave the size out.

D	V	size	J	DNA	CDR3
TRBD2	TRBV6-5	once	TRBJ2-1	TGTGCCAGCAAATGGACTAGCGGGGACAATGAGCAGTTCTTC	CASKWTSGDNEQFF
TRBD2	TRBV5-4	once	TRBJ2-1	TGTGCCAGCAGCCTACTAGCGGGAGCGGTGAACGATGAGCAGTTCTTC	CASSLLAGAVNDEQFF
TRBD1	TRBV2	.	TRBJ1-6	TGTGCCAGCACAACAGGGGGCTGGAATTCACCCCTCCACTTT	CASTTGGWNSPLHF
.	TRBV6-6	.	TRBJ2-3	TGTGCCAGCAGAGCTAGCACAGATACGCAGTATTTT	CASRASTDTQYF
.	TRBV2	.	TRBJ2-1	TGTGCCAGCAGTGAGACACGCCCGGGACTCCTCAACAATGAGCAGTTCTTC	CASSETRPGLLNNEQFF
.	TRBV4-2	.	TRBJ1-3	TGTGCCAGCAGCCAAGATCGTGGGGCGGAAACTGGAAACACCATATATTTT	CASSQDRGAETGNTIYF
TRBD1	TRBV28	.	TRBJ2-7	TGTGCCAGCAATCCCCTGGACAGGGGAAAACGCGAGCAGTACTTC	CASNPLDRGKREQYF
TRBD2	TRBV7-3	.	TRBJ2-1	TGTGCCAGCAGCTTAATGGGTCTAGCGGGACCTGAGCAGTTCTTC	CASSLMGLAGPEQFF
.	TRBV9	.	TRBJ1-2	TGTGCCAGCAGCGCAGTCCCGGACGGGAGTTATGGCTACACCTTC	CASSAVPDGSYGYTF
TRBD2	TRBV5-1	.	TRBJ2-1	TGCGCCAGCAGCTTGGTGCGGCTAGCGGGAGGGCTTGATGAGCAGTTCTTC	CASSLVRLAGGLDEQFF
TRBD1	TRBV19	.	TRBJ1-1	TGTGCCAGTATCTCGGACAGGGCTGAAGCTTTCTTT	CASISDRAEAFF
TRBD2	TRBV11-3	.	TRBJ2-1	TGTGCCAGCAGCGCGGGACTAGCCATGAATGAGCAGTTCTTC	CASSAGLAMNEQFF
TRBD2	TRBV6-5	.	TRBJ2-7	TGTGCCAGCAGTTGGACTAGTTACTACGAGCAGTACTTC	CASSWTSYYEQYF
.	TRBV18	.	TRBJ1-1	TGTGCCAGCTCACCACCCCAGACAAACACTGAAGCTTTCTTT	CASSPPQTNTEAFF
.	TRBV5-6	once	TRBJ2-7	TGTGCCAGCAGCTCGGAGAGGTACGAGCAGTACTTC	CASSSERYEQYF
.	TRBV6-5	.	TRBJ1-1	TGTGCCAGCAGTTACTCGGCAGGGGAAGCTTTCTTT	CASSYSAGEAFF
.	TRBV2	.	TRBJ2-2	TGTGCCAGCAGCTCAGGGGAGACCGGGGAGCTGTTTTTT	CASSSGETGELFF
.	TRBV28	.	TRBJ2-7	TGTGCCAGCAGTTTCGGGACAAAACAGGGCGAGCAGTACTTC	CASSFGTKQGEQYF
TRBD2	TRBV30	.	TRBJ2-5	TGTGCCTGGGGGACACTAGCGGGAATAAGAGGGGAGACCCAGTACTTC	CAWGTLAGIRGETQYF
.	TRBV9	once	TRBJ2-2	TGTGCCAGCAGCGTAGCCGGGACATCCACCGGGGAGCTGTTTTTT	CASSVAGTSTGELFF
.	TRBV6-5	once	TRBJ1-2	TGTGCCAGCAGTTACTCGAGGGTGGGGGGGTATGGCTACACCTTC	CASSYSRVGGYGYTF
.	TRBV30	once	TRBJ1-2	TGTGCCTGGAGTAAAACAGGGTACTACGACTATGGCTACACCTTC	CAWSKTGYYDYGYTF
TRBD1	TRBV11-3	.	TRBJ1-1	TGTGCCAGCAGCTCGACAGGGGCCTCCACTGAAGCTTTCTTT	CASSSTGASTEAFF
.	TRBV5-8	.	TRBJ1-1	TGTGCCAGCAGCCCTTACACGAACACTGAAGCTTTCTTT	CASSPYTNTEAFF
.	TRBV9	.	TRBJ1-5	TGTGCCAGCAGCGCAGGGGTTAGCAATCAGCCCCAGCATTTT	CASSAGVSNQPQHF
.	TRBV5-1	.	TRBJ2-5	TGCGCCAGCAGCTTGGCCGTAAACCAAGAGACCCAGTACTTC	CASSLAVNQETQYF
.	TRBV21-1	.	TRBJ2-3	TGTGCCAGCAGGAAAAGGGGGGATACGCAGTATTTT	CASRKRGDTQYF
.	TRBV28	.	TRBJ2-2	TGTGCCAGCAGTATACCGGAGTTAACCGGGGAGCTGTTTTTT	CASSIPELTGELFF